This TCR beta chain appears in the sequencing data of a study of T-cell reconstitution after alpha-beta-depleted transplantation in children. The CDR3 is 18 amino acids. The germline V gene has CDR1 MNHEY and CDR2 SVGAGI. V lost 2 bases and J 3 bases, leaving 20 bases between the germline ends. Unique molecular identifiers were incorporated into the prepared TCRbeta library. TCRdb re-analysed the PCR reads in MiXCR, keeping a single row per CDR3 protein. The sample includes 330,000 or so distinct CDR3 sequences, 10% of them seen just once. This TCR derives from a human donor who donated a stem cell graft to a child with acute lymphoblastic leukemia. This sequence joins TRBV6-5 and TRBJ1-5; tentative D call: TRBD1 (5 bases). The source material was PBMCs from the stem cell graft donor, sampled from the stem cell graft. The CDR3 nucleotides read TGTGCCAGCAGTTACGCCGCGTTCAGGGTTTACATCAATCAGCCCCAGCATTTT. Protein product: CASSYAAFRVYINQPQHF.